This T cell receptor (beta chain) was profiled in a study of CD8 T cells in ankylosing spondylitis. Study results and limitations: Some motif variants were previously reported in reactive arthritis synovial fluid and blood. Roughly eight highly homologous variants made up a TCR beta motif that seemed to typify ankylosing spondylitis blood. Matched ankylosing spondylitis synovial fluid reportedly showed significant enrichment of disease-linked clones.

Germline V gives CDR1 MNHEY, CDR2 SVGAGI. V lost 2 bases and J 4 bases, leaving 8 bases between the germline ends. The CDR3 contains 13 residues. Points on this clonotype: No antigen is known for it.

Quantitative 5'-RACE with molecular barcodes produced the TCR beta libraries. MiXCR, applied by TCRdb to the 5' RACE reads, yields one record per CDR3 protein. This sample carries about 750,000 distinct CDR3 sequences, about 20% of them seen once, and the ten largest clones take roughly a fifth. The chain carries TRBV6-5 and TRBJ1-1; D possibly corresponds to TRBD1 (5 bases). This TCR was recovered from a male donor with ankylosing spondylitis. Source material: blood, either unsorted or a sorted T cell fraction (not recorded which). CDR3 region: CASSYEGSTEAFF. Here the CDR3 DNA reads TGTGCCAGCAGTTACGAGGGGAGCACTGAAGCTTTCTTT.